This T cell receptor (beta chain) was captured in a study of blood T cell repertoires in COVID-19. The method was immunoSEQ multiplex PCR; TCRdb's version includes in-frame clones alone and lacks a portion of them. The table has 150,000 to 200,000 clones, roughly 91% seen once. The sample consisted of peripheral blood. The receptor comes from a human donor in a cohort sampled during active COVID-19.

CDR3: CASSSTAGANVLTF. CDR3 coding DNA: TGTGCCAGCAGTTCCACGGCTGGGGCCAACGTCCTGACTTTC. The chain employs TRBV28 and TRBJ2-6; no clear D gene. Trimming left V 4 bases short and J 2 bases short, with 6 bases between. Germline CDR1 and CDR2: MDHEN and SYDVKM. The CDR3 runs 14 residues.